This TCR beta chain was obtained from a study of regulatory T cells in long-lasting Graves disease. Study-wide results and limits: The study found persistent patients shared more public clonotypes (fewer than 3,000) than new patients (just over 950). When disease was persistent, TRBV28, TRBJ1-2 and TRBJ2-5 were the favored segments.

With iRepertoire HTBI primers and Arm-PCR of CDR3 regions, TCR beta libraries were built. TCRdb reprocessed the multiplex PCR reads via MiXCR and lists one record per CDR3 protein. Of around 470,000 distinct CDR3 sequences in the sample, roughly 15% were seen once. The CDR3 has 15 amino acids. CDR1 and CDR2 from the germline V gene are MNHNS and SASEGT. Deletions cut 4 bases from V and 5 bases from J, with 18 bases between. The time point was: newly diagnosed GD, antithyroid drugs for less than 3 months. RNA extracted from PBMCs served as the sequencing template. For this clonotype: The target antigen is unknown.

These data were also reused for a study on T cells in Graves' hyperthyroidism and ophthalmopathy.

The source is a woman aged 45-60 years with Graves disease. The sample here was peripheral blood mononuclear cells (PBMCs), taken at new diagnosis, from a patient treated with antithyroid drugs. The chain couples TRBV6-1 to TRBJ2-7; D perhaps matches TRBD1 (5 bases). CDR3: CASSGGPRAVDEQYF. In DNA form, the CDR3 reads TGTGCCAGCAGTGGGGGCCCCAGGGCCGTTGACGAGCAGTACTTC.